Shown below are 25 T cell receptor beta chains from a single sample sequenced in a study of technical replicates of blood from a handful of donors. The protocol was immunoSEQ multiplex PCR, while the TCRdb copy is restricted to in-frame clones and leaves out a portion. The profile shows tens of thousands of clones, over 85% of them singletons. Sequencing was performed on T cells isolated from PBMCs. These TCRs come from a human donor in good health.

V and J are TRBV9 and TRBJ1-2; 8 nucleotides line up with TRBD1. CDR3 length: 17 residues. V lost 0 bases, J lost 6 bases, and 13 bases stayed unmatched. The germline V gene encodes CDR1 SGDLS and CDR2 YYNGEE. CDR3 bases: TGTGCCAGCAGCGTAGGCGGGACAGGTCTATGGTTAGATGGCTACACCTTC. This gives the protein CASSVGGTGLWLDGYTF.

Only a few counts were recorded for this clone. The CDR3 region has the DNA TGCGCCAGCAGCCAAGATCAGCTAGCGAGTGAGCAGTACTTC. It yields the protein CASSQDQLASEQYF. This chain joins TRBV4-1 and TRBJ2-7; possible D gene TRBD2, 6 bases. The length of the CDR3 is 14 residues. Germline V gene data show CDR1 as MGHRA and CDR2 as YSYEKL. V lost 0 bases, J lost 7 bases, and 13 bases lay in between.

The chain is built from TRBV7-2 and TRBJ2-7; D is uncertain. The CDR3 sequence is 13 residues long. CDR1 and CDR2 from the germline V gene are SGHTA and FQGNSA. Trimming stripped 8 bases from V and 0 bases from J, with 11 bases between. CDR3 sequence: CASGHLSSYEQYF. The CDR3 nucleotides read TGTGCCAGCGGGCACCTAAGCTCCTACGAGCAGTACTTC.

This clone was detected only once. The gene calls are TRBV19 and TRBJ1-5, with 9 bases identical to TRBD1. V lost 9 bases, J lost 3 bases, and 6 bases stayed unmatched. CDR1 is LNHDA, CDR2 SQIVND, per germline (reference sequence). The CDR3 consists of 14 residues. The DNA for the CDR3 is TGTGCCAGCTCACAGGGGGCCCCCAATCAGCCCCAGCATTTT. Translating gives CASSQGAPNQPQHF.

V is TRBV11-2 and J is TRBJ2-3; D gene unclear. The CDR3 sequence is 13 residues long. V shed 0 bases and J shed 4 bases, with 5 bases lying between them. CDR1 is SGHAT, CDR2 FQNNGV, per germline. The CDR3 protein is CASSLEASDTQYF. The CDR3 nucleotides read TGTGCCAGCAGCTTAGAGGCCTCAGATACGCAGTATTTT.

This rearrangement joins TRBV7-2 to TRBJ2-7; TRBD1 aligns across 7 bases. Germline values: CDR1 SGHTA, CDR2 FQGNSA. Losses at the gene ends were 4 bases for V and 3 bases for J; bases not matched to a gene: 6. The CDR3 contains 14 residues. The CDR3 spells CASSYRDSLYEQYF. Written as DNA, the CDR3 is TGTGCCAGCAGCTACCGGGACAGTCTCTACGAGCAGTACTTC. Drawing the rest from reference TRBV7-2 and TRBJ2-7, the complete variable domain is GAGVSQSPSNKVTEKGKDVELRCDPISGHTALYWYRQSLGQGLEFLIYFQGNSAPDKSGLPSDRFSAERTGGSVSTLTIQRTQQEDSAVYLCASSYRDSLYEQYFGPGTRLTVT.

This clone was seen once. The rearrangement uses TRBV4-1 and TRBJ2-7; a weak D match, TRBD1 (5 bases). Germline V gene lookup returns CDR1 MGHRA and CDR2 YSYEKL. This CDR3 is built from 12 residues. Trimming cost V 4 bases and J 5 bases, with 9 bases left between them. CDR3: CASSPRGDEQYF. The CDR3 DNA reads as TGCGCCAGCAGCCCAAGGGGTGACGAGCAGTACTTC.

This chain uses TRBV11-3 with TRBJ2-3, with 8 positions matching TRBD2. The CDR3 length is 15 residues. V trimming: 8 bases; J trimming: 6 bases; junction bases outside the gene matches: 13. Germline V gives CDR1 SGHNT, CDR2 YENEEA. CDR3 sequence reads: CASLGGGRYGDTQYF. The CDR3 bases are TGTGCCAGCCTGGGAGGCGGGAGGTATGGTGATACGCAGTATTTT.

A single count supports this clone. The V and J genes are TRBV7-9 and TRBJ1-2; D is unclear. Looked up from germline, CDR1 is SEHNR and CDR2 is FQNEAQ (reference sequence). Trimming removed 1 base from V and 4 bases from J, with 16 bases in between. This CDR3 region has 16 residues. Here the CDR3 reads CASSLGPSGYFYGYTF. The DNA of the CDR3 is TGTGCCAGCAGCTTAGGTCCCTCGGGGTATTTCTATGGCTACACCTTC.

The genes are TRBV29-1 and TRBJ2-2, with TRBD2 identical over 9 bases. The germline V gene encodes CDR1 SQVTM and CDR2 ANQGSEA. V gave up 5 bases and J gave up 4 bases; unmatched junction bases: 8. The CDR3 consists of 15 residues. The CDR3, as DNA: TGCAGCGTTATATTAGCGGGAGTGGTCACCGGGGAGCTGTTTTTT. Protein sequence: CSVILAGVVTGELFF.

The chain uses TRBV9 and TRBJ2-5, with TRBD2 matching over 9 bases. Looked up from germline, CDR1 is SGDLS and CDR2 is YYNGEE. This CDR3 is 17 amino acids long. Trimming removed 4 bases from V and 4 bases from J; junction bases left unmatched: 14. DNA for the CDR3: TGTGCCAGCAGCTCCAGGGGTAGCGGGAGTTTCGGAGAGACCCAGTACTTC. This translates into CASSSRGSGSFGETQYF. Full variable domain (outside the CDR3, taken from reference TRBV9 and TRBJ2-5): DSGVTQTPKHLITATGQRVTLRCSPRSGDLSVYWYQQSLDQGLQFLIQYYNGEERAKGNILERFSAQQFPDLHSELNLSSLELGDSALYFCASSSRGSGSFGETQYFGPGTRLLVL.

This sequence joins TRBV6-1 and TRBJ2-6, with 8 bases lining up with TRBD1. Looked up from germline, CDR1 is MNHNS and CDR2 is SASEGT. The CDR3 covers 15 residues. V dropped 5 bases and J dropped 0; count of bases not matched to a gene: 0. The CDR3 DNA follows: TGTGCCAGCAGTACAGGGGGCTCTGGGGCCAACGTCCTGACTTTC. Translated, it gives CASSTGGSGANVLTF.

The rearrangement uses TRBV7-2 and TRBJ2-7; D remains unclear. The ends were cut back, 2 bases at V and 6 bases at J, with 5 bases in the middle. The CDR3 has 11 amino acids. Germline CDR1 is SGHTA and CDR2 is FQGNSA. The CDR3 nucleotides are TGTGCCAGCAGCTTACTCTCCGAGCAGTACTTC. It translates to CASSLLSEQYF.

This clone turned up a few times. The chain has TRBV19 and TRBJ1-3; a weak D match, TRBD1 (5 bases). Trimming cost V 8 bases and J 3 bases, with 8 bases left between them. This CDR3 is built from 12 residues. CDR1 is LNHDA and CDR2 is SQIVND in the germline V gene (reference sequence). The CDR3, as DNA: TGTGCCAGTGGGCAGGGTGGAAACACCATATATTTT. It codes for CASGQGGNTIYF.

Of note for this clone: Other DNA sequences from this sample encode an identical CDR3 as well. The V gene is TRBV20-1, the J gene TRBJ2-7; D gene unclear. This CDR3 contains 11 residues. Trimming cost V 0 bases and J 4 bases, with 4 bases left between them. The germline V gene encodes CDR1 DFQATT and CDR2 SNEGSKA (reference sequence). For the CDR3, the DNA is TGCAGTGCTAGAGATTCGTACGAGCAGTACTTC. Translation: CSARDSYEQYF.

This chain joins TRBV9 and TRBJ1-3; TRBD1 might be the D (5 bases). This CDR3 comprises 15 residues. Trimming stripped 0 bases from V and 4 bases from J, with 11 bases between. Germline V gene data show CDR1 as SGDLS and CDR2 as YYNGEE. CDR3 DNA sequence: TGTGCCAGCAGCGTAGGGAGGGGTCAAGGAAACACCATATATTTT. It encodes CASSVGRGQGNTIYF.

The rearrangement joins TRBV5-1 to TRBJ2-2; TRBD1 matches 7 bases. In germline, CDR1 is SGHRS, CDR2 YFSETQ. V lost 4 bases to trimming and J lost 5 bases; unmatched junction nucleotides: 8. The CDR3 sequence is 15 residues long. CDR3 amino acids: CASSLLGGRTGELFF. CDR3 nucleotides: TGCGCCAGCAGCCTTTTAGGGGGCAGAACCGGGGAGCTGTTTTTT.

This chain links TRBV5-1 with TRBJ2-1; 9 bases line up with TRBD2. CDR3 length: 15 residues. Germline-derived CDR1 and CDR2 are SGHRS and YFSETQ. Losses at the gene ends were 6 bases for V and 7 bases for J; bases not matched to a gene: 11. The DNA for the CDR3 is TGCGCCAGCACACTGGGGCTAGCGGGATGGAATGAGCAGTTCTTC. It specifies CASTLGLAGWNEQFF.

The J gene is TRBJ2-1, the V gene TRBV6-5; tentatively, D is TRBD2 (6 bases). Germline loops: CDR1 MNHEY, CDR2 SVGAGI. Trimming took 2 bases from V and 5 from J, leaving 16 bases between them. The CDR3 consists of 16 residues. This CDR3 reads CASSYGSASANNEQFF. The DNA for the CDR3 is TGTGCCAGCAGTTACGGCAGTGCTAGCGCCAACAATGAGCAGTTCTTC.

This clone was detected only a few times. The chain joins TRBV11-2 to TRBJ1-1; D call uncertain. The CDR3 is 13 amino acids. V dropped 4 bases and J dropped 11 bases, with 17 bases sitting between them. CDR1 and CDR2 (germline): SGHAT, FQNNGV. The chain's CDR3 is CASSSLGGLGAFF. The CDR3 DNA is TGTGCCAGCAGCTCACTAGGTGGGCTAGGGGCTTTCTTT.

DNA for the CDR3: TGTGCCAGCAGTTGGAGGACAGGGTACGGTGGCTACACCTTC. It encodes CASSWRTGYGGYTF. The chain is built from TRBV6-1 and TRBJ1-2, with 8 bases lining up with TRBD1. The length of the CDR3 is 14 residues. Per the germline V gene, CDR1 is MNHNS and CDR2 is SASEGT. The V and J ends lost 5 bases and 7 bases, in that order; junction bases with no gene match: 9.

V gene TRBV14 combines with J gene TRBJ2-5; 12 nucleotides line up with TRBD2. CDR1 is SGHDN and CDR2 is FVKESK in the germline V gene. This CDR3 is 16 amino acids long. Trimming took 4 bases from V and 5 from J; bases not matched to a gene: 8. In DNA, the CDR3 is TGTGCCAGCAGCCGTTCACTAGCGGGAGGAGCGGAGACCCAGTACTTC. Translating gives CASSRSLAGGAETQYF.

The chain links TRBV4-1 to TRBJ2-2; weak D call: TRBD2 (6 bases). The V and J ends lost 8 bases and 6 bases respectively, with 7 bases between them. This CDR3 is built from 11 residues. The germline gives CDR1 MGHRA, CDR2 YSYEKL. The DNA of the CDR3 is TGCGCCAGCGGCGGGGCCGGGGAGCTGTTTTTT. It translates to CASGGAGELFF.

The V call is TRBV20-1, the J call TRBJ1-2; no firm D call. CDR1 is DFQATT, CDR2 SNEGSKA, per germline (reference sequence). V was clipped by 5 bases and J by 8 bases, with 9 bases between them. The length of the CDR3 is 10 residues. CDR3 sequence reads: CSAYNLGYTF. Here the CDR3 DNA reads TGCAGTGCTTATAATTTAGGCTACACCTTC.

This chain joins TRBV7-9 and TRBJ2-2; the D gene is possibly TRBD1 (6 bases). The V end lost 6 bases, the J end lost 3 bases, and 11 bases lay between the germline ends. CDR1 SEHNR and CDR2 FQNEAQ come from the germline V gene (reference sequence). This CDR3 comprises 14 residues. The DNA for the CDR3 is TGTGCCAGCAGAAAACAGGGCTACACCGGGGAGCTGTTTTTT. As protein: CASRKQGYTGELFF.